The rows below give T cell receptor beta chains drawn from one sample of a study of T cell responses to AZD1222 COVID-19 vaccine. Method: immunoSEQ multiplex PCR; TCRdb's copy keeps in-frame clones and lacks some. The repertoire has 140,000 to 150,000 clones, 92% of them found once; the top ten carry around 1.7%. This sample comprised peripheral blood, obtained on day 0 of AZD1222 vaccination. The source of these receptors is an adult in good health. CDR3s include the opening cysteine and the closing phenylalanine or tryptophan. D genes are given only for firm matches.

CASLRDRGGGQPQHF	TRBD1	TRBV28	TRBJ1-5
CASSRDLGGEKLFF	.	TRBV5-6	TRBJ1-4
CAISHIPGEVPEAFF	.	TRBV10-3	TRBJ1-1
CASSPLSGQGVNTEAFF	TRBD1	TRBV18	TRBJ1-1
CASMRPGQGNEQYF	TRBD1	TRBV2	TRBJ2-7
CASLWGGRAGHEQFF	TRBD2	TRBV14	TRBJ2-1
CASSLEGSPLHF	.	TRBV7-9	TRBJ1-6
CASSQNDETQYF	.	TRBV6-5	TRBJ2-5
CASSLDTRNHEQYF	.	TRBV7-9	TRBJ2-7
CAPPRRGSYEQYF	.	TRBV30	TRBJ2-7
CASSFVNQPQHF	.	TRBV5-6	TRBJ1-5
CASSFPSGRSYNEQFF	TRBD2	TRBV7-9	TRBJ2-1
CSVKGSDNSPLHF	.	TRBV29-1	TRBJ1-6
CASSRDRGNTEAFF	TRBD1	TRBV5-4	TRBJ1-1
CASSLAGRDNYGYTF	.	TRBV5-1	TRBJ1-2
CASSLSDRGFQETQYF	TRBD1	TRBV6-5	TRBJ2-5
CASSLKTGQLNTEAFF	.	TRBV5-1	TRBJ1-1
CASSPDVWNGYGYTF	.	TRBV6-5	TRBJ1-2
CASSQVFTRGNQPQHF	.	TRBV4-1	TRBJ1-5
CASEARSGELFF	.	TRBV28	TRBJ2-2